The T cell receptor beta chain described here comes from a study of blood T cell repertoires in COVID-19. The assay was immunoSEQ multiplex PCR, and TCRdb's table has in-frame clones only and misses some. The sample shows 270,000 or so clones, about 85% of them seen only once. The CDR3 covers 14 residues. Germline lookup yields CDR1 SQVTM and CDR2 ANQGSEA. The junction had 7 bases not matched to a gene; V was cut back by 2 bases and J by 6 bases. Participants were placed into cohorts based on the clinical history they reported. It was within 2 weeks before study entry that exposed participants met a COVID-19 case.

The chain has TRBV29-1 and TRBJ2-5; 9 bases are shared with TRBD1. The sequence was obtained from a woman aged 50 to 60 who had been exposed to COVID-19. Input material: PBMCs or T cells enriched from blood (not recorded which). CDR3 amino acids: CSVESWDRDQTQYF. The CDR3 DNA is TGCAGCGTTGAAAGTTGGGACAGGGACCAGACCCAGTACTTC.